The 27 T cell receptor beta chains presented below share a single source sample, sequenced in a study of vaccination and CD4 T cells after COVID-19. The treatment denotes: roughly 11-day PBMC culture with coronavirus spike peptide pools or control peptides (ViraFEST assay). Cultured CD4+ T-cell DNA underwent Oncomine TCR Beta short-read sequencing. TCRdb reanalysed the PCR reads using MiXCR and keeps one entry per CDR3 protein. The sample records under 20,000 distinct CDR3 sequences, over 60% being singletons. Their target antigens are unknown. The material was CD4+ T cells from blood, cultured in vitro, obtained after SARS-CoV-2 vaccination. Receptor source: a human donor who received a COVID-19 vaccine.

The V call is TRBV6-1, the J call TRBJ1-6, with D perhaps matching TRBD1 (5 bases). The CDR3 length is 15 residues. CDR1 and CDR2 (germline): MNHNS, SASEGT. V was trimmed by 7 bases and J by 3 bases, leaving 13 bases between them. CDR3 sequence reads: CASTHRQSYNSPLHF. The CDR3 region has the DNA TGTGCCAGCACTCACAGACAGAGCTATAATTCACCCCTCCACTTT.

This chain connects TRBV20-1 to TRBJ1-5; 7 bases are shared with TRBD1. With 3 bases clipped from V and 6 bases from J, the junction kept 8 bases outside the gene matches. The CDR3 is 14 residues long. Germline assignment: CDR1 DFQATT and CDR2 SNEGSKA (reference sequence). The CDR3 region has the DNA TGCAGTGCTAGCCCCGCCAGGGGGAGTCAGCCCCAGCATTTT. Translated: CSASPARGSQPQHF.

This chain links TRBV25-1 with TRBJ2-3; tentative D call: TRBD2 (5 bases). V was cut by 1 base and J by 5 bases, with 13 bases left in between. The CDR3 covers 15 residues. Looked up from germline, CDR1 is MGHDK and CDR2 is SYGVNS. The CDR3 region is CASSELGLGGDTQYF. The CDR3 DNA sequence: TGTGCCAGCAGTGAATTAGGACTCGGCGGAGATACGCAGTATTTT.

The J gene is TRBJ2-3, the V gene TRBV27; D possibly corresponds to TRBD2 (5 bases). This CDR3 has 16 residues. The V gene lost 1 base and the J gene lost 2 bases, with 13 bases spanning the gap. The germline V gene has CDR1 MNHEY and CDR2 SMNVEV (reference sequence). This chain's CDR3 is CASSLWPSRFTDTQYF. CDR3 in DNA: TGTGCCAGCAGTTTATGGCCTAGCAGGTTCACAGATACGCAGTATTTT.

The rearrangement links TRBV19 to TRBJ2-7; TRBD1 might be the D (6 bases). Trimming removed 1 base from V and 3 bases from J, with 7 bases in between. Per germline, CDR1 LNHDA and CDR2 SQIVND (reference sequence). There are 13 residues in the CDR3. CDR3 nucleotide sequence: TGTGCCAGTAGTATAGGGACAGTCTACGAGCAGTACTTC. It translates to CASSIGTVYEQYF.

This clonotype occurred a few times. The CDR3 reads CASSAGLRRPQHF. The CDR3, as DNA: TGTGCCAGTAGTGCGGGACTGCGCAGGCCCCAGCATTTT. This sequence joins TRBV19 and TRBJ1-5, with D maybe TRBD1 (5 bases). V shed 5 bases and J shed 9 bases, with 14 bases lying between them. This CDR3 has 13 amino acids. CDR1 LNHDA and CDR2 SQIVND come from the germline V gene (reference sequence).

The rearrangement joins TRBV7-6 to TRBJ1-3, with unresolved D. CDR3 length: 13 residues. V gave up 2 bases and J gave up 8 bases, with 10 bases separating them. CDR1 and CDR2 from the germline V gene are SGHVS and FNYEAQ. In DNA form, the CDR3 reads TGTGCCAGCAGCTTAAATCCTTCGGACACCATATATTTT. Amino acids: CASSLNPSDTIYF.

This chain links TRBV21-1 with TRBJ1-2. TRBV21-1 is a pseudogene locus. CDR3 length: 18 residues. The CDR3 is CASSHLLFLRWQGGGYTF. The CDR3 bases are TGTGCCAGCAGCCACCTACTATTCTTAAGGTGGCAGGGAGGTGGCTACACCTTC.

The CDR3 DNA follows: TGTGCCAGCAAGCAACCTGGGGCCAACGTCCTGACTTTC. This encodes CASKQPGANVLTF. The chain is built from TRBV7-8 and TRBJ2-6; D is uncertain. V was cut by 7 bases and J by 2 bases, with 6 bases left in between. The germline CDR1 and CDR2 sequences are SGHVS and FQNEAQ. This CDR3 is built from 13 residues.

In this sample, this clonotype turned up once. The chain is built from TRBV6-1 and TRBJ1-3; D gene ambiguous. The CDR3 is 16 amino acids. V shed 4 bases and J shed 0 bases, with 13 bases lying between them. Germline V gives CDR1 MNHNS, CDR2 SASEGT. The chain's CDR3 is CASSAADGSSGNTIYF. The CDR3, as DNA: TGTGCCAGCAGTGCCGCCGACGGGAGCTCTGGAAACACCATATATTTT.

The chain uses TRBV10-3 and TRBJ1-1; no clear D. V lost 5 bases and J 1 base, leaving 11 bases between the germline ends. This CDR3 is built from 14 residues. Germline V gene sequence: CDR1 ENHRY, CDR2 SYGVKD. The DNA for the CDR3 is TGTGCCATCAGTAGCCGGGTCCCGAACACTGAAGCTTTCTTT. As protein: CAISSRVPNTEAFF.

The V gene is TRBV10-1, the J gene TRBJ1-6; D remains ambiguous. Trimming pared 10 bases from V and 13 bases from J, leaving 5 bases between. Germline loops: CDR1 WNHNN, CDR2 SYGVQD (reference sequence). The CDR3 consists of 8 residues. The CDR3 DNA reads as TGCGCCAACGGGCCCCTCCACTTT. Residues: CANGPLHF.

This chain uses TRBV19 with TRBJ1-5, with D maybe TRBD1 (5 bases). The CDR3 covers 13 residues. Trimming took off 6 bases at V and 5 bases at J, with 11 bases between the two ends. Germline CDR1 reads LNHDA; CDR2 reads SQIVND (reference sequence). The CDR3 loop reads CASRGWGDQPQHF. DNA of the CDR3: TGTGCCAGTAGAGGATGGGGGGATCAGCCCCAGCATTTT.

The chain uses TRBV2 and TRBJ1-3; D possibly corresponds to TRBD1 (5 bases). Germline CDR1 reads SNHLY; CDR2 reads FYNNEI. Between the trimmed V and J ends, which lost 2 bases and 2 bases, there was a span of 22 bases. This CDR3 comprises 19 residues. CDR3 nucleotides: TGTGCCAGCAGTGAAATTCGCCCGGCTTCAGGGCATACTGGAAACACCATATATTTT. It is translated as CASSEIRPASGHTGNTIYF.

The genes are TRBV12-3 or TRBV12-4 and TRBJ1-2, with D unclear. CDR3 size: 13 residues. V lost 3 bases, J lost 3 bases, and 8 bases lay in between. CDR3 bases: TGTGCCAGCAGTTTCTCCGACGACTATGGCTACACCTTC. This gives the protein CASSFSDDYGYTF.

This chain joins TRBV12-3 or TRBV12-4 and TRBJ2-1; TRBD2 aligns across 7 bases. Trimming cost V 8 bases and J 7 bases; bases outside gene matches: 14. The length of the CDR3 is 15 residues. CDR3 sequence reads: CASRSRGEGRNEQFF. DNA for the CDR3: TGTGCCAGCCGATCTCGGGGGGAGGGGAGGAATGAGCAGTTCTTC.

This chain joins TRBV3-1 and TRBJ1-5, with no clear D. Trimming pared 1 base from V and 5 bases from J, leaving 6 bases between. CDR1 is LGHDT and CDR2 is YNNKEL in the germline V gene (reference sequence). This CDR3 has 13 amino acids. In DNA, the CDR3 is TGTGCCAGCAGCCAAGTTCCGGATCAGCCCCAGCATTTT. As protein: CASSQVPDQPQHF.

This chain's CDR3 is CAISEQGGYGYTF. In nucleotides, the CDR3 is TGTGCCATCAGTGAACAGGGAGGGTATGGCTACACCTTC. This chain joins TRBV10-3 and TRBJ1-2, with TRBD1 as a possible D gene (6 bases). Germline values: CDR1 ENHRY, CDR2 SYGVKD. Trimming pared 3 bases from V and 5 bases from J, leaving 10 bases between. The CDR3 runs 13 residues.

The sample holds a few counts of this clonotype. V usage is TRBV7-6 and J usage is TRBJ1-2; D may be TRBD1 (6 bases). Trimming took 4 bases from V and 6 from J, leaving 9 bases between them. The CDR3 runs 12 residues. Germline loops: CDR1 SGHVS, CDR2 FNYEAQ. In DNA form, the CDR3 reads TGTGCCAGCAGCTCACAGGGAAATGGCTACACCTTC. Protein sequence: CASSSQGNGYTF.

The chain employs TRBV6-1 and TRBJ1-2; 8 bases are shared with TRBD1. The CDR3 covers 14 residues. The germline gives CDR1 MNHNS, CDR2 SASEGT. Unmatched junction bases numbered 8, after V lost 7 bases and J lost 4 bases. The CDR3 bases are TGTGCCAGCATCTCGGACAGGGAGAGCTATGGCTACACCTTC. Encoded protein: CASISDRESYGYTF.

V gene TRBV2 combines with J gene TRBJ1-2, with TRBD1 matching 7 bases. V trimming: 4 bases; J trimming: 8 bases; junction bases outside the gene matches: 10. Germline V gene data show CDR1 as SNHLY and CDR2 as FYNNEI. The CDR3 totals 14 residues. DNA for the CDR3: TGTGCCAGCAGTGGACAGGGTGGCTCGTGGGGCTACACCTTC. This gives the protein CASSGQGGSWGYTF.

The CDR3 sequence: CASQTRAMSPLHF. DNA of the CDR3: TGTGCCAGCCAAACGCGGGCGATGTCACCCCTCCACTTT. The chain couples TRBV19 to TRBJ1-6; D is ambiguous. The CDR3 has 13 residues. Germline V gene data show CDR1 as LNHDA and CDR2 as SQIVND (reference sequence). The germline V and J ends were trimmed by 9 bases and 10 bases, with 16 bases remaining between them.

The rearrangement uses TRBV24-1 and TRBJ2-1; 10 nucleotides agree with TRBD1. Trimming took 5 bases from V and 5 from J; bases not matched to a gene: 8. This CDR3 is 16 amino acids long. Germline V CDR1 and CDR2: KGHDR, SFDVKD. The CDR3 spells CATSAGDRGHDNEQFF. CDR3 coding DNA: TGTGCCACCAGTGCCGGGGACAGGGGTCACGACAATGAGCAGTTCTTC.

The V and J genes are TRBV19 and TRBJ2-5; 9 nucleotides align to TRBD1. The germline V gene encodes CDR1 LNHDA and CDR2 SQIVND (reference sequence). CDR3 size: 16 residues. Unmatched junction bases numbered 4, after V lost 1 base and J lost 1 base. The CDR3 region is CASSIGGTGFQETQYF. CDR3 bases: TGTGCCAGTAGTATAGGTGGGACAGGGTTCCAAGAGACCCAGTACTTC. Supplemented by reference TRBV19 and TRBJ2-5, the full variable domain reads DGGITQSPKYLFRKEGQNVTLSCEQNLNHDAMYWYRQDPGQGLRLIYYSQIVNDFQKGDIAEGYSVSREKKESFPLTVTSAQKNPTAFYLCASSIGGTGFQETQYFGPGTRLLVL.

The chain combines TRBV12-3 or TRBV12-4 with TRBJ1-2; D may be TRBD1 (5 bases). The ends were cut back, 5 bases at V and 6 bases at J, with 13 bases in the middle. CDR3 length: 13 residues. The CDR3 reads CASSPGPRHGYTF. The CDR3 nucleotides read TGTGCCAGCAGTCCGGGACCGCGACATGGCTACACCTTC.

CDR3 sequence reads: CASSIAQNYEQYF. In nucleotides, the CDR3 is TGTGCCAGTAGTATAGCCCAAAACTACGAGCAGTACTTC. The chain links TRBV19 to TRBJ2-7; D is unclear. Trimming removed 1 base at V and 3 bases at J, with 7 bases between. The CDR3 contains 13 residues. The germline V gene has CDR1 LNHDA and CDR2 SQIVND (reference sequence).

The chain has TRBV6-1 and TRBJ1-5; 8 bases are a match to TRBD1. Germline trimming cut 5 bases from V and 0 bases from J; bases unmatched to any gene: 12. The length of the CDR3 is 18 residues. Germline values: CDR1 MNHNS, CDR2 SASEGT. The CDR3 reads CASSTPRTGSYSNQPQHF. DNA of the CDR3: TGTGCCAGCAGTACACCGAGGACAGGGAGTTATAGCAATCAGCCCCAGCATTTT.